This TCR beta chain stems from a study of T cell changes during pregnancy in multiple sclerosis. The CDR3 totals 16 residues. V shed 4 bases and J 3 bases; nucleotides not matched to a gene: 9. The germline CDR1 and CDR2 sequences are MGHRA and YSYEKL. Sequencing used immunoSEQ multiplex PCR; TCRdb keeps in-frame clones, though not all of them. The table lists under 90,000 clones, 94% of them singletons, with more than 0.75% in the top ten. Specimen: peripheral blood, collected in the second trimester of pregnancy. The chain links TRBV4-1 to TRBJ2-3, with TRBD2 identical over 8 bases. The TCR comes from a female donor in good health, enrolled as a control in a pregnancy study. The CDR3 nucleotides read TGCGCCAGCAGCCCAGGGACGGGAGGGCGGACAGATACGCAGTATTTT. Its protein product is CASSPGTGGRTDTQYF.